This passage covers 9 T cell receptor beta chains from one sample sequenced in a study of shared clonotypes between healthy human individuals. Libraries were prepared by immunoSEQ multiplex PCR; TCRdb keeps only in-frame clonotypes and omits some of them. The sample lists approximately 2.5 million clones, more than 80% seen once, with roughly 0.15% in the top ten. Sequencing was carried out using naive CD4+ T cells sorted from blood. This sample's subset: CD45RA+ positively selected. The receptor set was obtained from a man younger than 35 in good health.

Only one count was recorded for this clone. The rearrangement uses TRBV28 and TRBJ1-4, with D hard to call. This CDR3 region has 15 residues. The V end was cut by 3 bases, the J end by 2 bases, with 10 bases between. Per the germline V gene, CDR1 is MDHEN and CDR2 is SYDVKM. The CDR3 here is CASSLARVTNEKLFF. The CDR3 DNA is TGTGCCAGCAGTTTGGCAAGGGTCACTAATGAAAAACTGTTTTTT.

The CDR3 nucleotides read TGTGCCAGCAGCTTGCGAGCCACCGGGGAGCTGTTTTTT. Amino acid sequence: CASSLRATGELFF. This chain connects TRBV5-4 to TRBJ2-2; D is unclear. This CDR3 spans 13 amino acids. Germline V lookup: CDR1 SGHNT, CDR2 YYREEE (reference sequence). V gave up 1 base and J gave up 4 bases, with 5 bases separating them.

The genes are TRBV6-5 and TRBJ2-7; 9 positions match TRBD1. Germline V gives CDR1 MNHEY, CDR2 SVGAGI. This CDR3 is 16 amino acids long. With 2 bases clipped from V and 6 bases from J, the junction kept 11 bases outside the gene matches. In DNA, the CDR3 is TGTGCCAGCAGTTACAGCCGTTACAGGGGGCCTGGCGAGCAGTACTTC. Its translation: CASSYSRYRGPGEQYF.

The chain joins TRBV5-8 to TRBJ2-2; the match to TRBD1 covers 8 bases. Germline loops: CDR1 SGHTS, CDR2 YDEGEE. CDR3 length equals 17 residues. V trimming: 2 bases; J trimming: 2 bases; junction bases outside the gene matches: 8. The CDR3: CASSLLLQGANTGELFF. The DNA for the CDR3 is TGTGCCAGCAGCTTACTACTGCAGGGGGCCAACACCGGGGAGCTGTTTTTT.

This sequence joins TRBV18 and TRBJ2-3; D may be TRBD2 (7 bases). Per germline, CDR1 KGHSH and CDR2 LQKENI. The CDR3 contains 15 residues. Trimming pared 6 bases from V and 2 bases from J, leaving 15 bases between. CDR3 bases: TGTGCCAGCTCCGAAAGGGGGGGAACCACAGATACGCAGTATTTT. Its protein product is CASSERGGTTDTQYF.

This chain connects TRBV7-2 to TRBJ1-6, with no clear D. The germline V gene encodes CDR1 SGHTA and CDR2 FQGNSA. Trimming pared 3 bases from V and 8 bases from J, leaving 17 bases between. This CDR3 is built from 16 residues. In DNA, the CDR3 is TGTGCCAGCAGCTTTGGAGATGAGGTCTGGTATTCACCCCTCCACTTT. This sequence encodes CASSFGDEVWYSPLHF.

This chain links TRBV7-2 with TRBJ1-2, with D maybe TRBD1 (5 bases). V was clipped by 5 bases and J by 7 bases, with 11 bases between them. This CDR3 spans 12 amino acids. In germline, CDR1 is SGHTA, CDR2 FQGNSA. CDR3 sequence (DNA): TGTGCCAGCAGCCCCCCCGGGGGTGGCTACACCTTC. Amino acids: CASSPPGGGYTF.

This clone turned up a few times. The genes are TRBV27 and TRBJ2-7, with D perhaps matching TRBD2 (5 bases). The ends were cut back, 2 bases at V and 6 bases at J, with 14 bases in the middle. The CDR3 length is 14 residues. Per germline, CDR1 MNHEY and CDR2 SMNVEV (reference sequence). The CDR3 spells CASSLNPSGIEQYF. DNA of the CDR3: TGTGCCAGCAGTTTAAACCCCTCCGGGATCGAGCAGTACTTC.

With respect to this clone: The identical CDR3 is also encoded by other nucleotide sequences in the sample. V and J are TRBV5-1 and TRBJ2-5; unclear D gene. The germline V gene encodes CDR1 SGHRS and CDR2 YFSETQ. The V gene lost 1 base and the J gene lost 5 bases, with 9 bases spanning the gap. The CDR3 spans 13 residues. CDR3 bases: TGCGCCAGCAGCTTGTCAGGTCCGGAGACCCAGTACTTC. Encoded protein: CASSLSGPETQYF.